The 9 T cell receptor beta chains reported below all come from one sample, sequenced in a study of T cell responses to AZD1222 COVID-19 vaccine. TCRdb's copy holds only in-frame clones and misses some; the assay was immunoSEQ multiplex PCR. This sample has 190,000 or so clones, with roughly 92% found just once. Source: peripheral blood, taken 28 days after the second AZD1222 dose. The receptors stem from an adult who received the AZD1222 COVID-19 vaccine.

The rearrangement joins TRBV11-2 to TRBJ2-2; 13 bases agree with TRBD2. J lost 6 bases, V lost 5 bases, and 9 bases had no gene match. Germline V gives CDR1 SGHAT, CDR2 FQNNGV. This CDR3 has 17 amino acids. The chain's CDR3 is CASSPTSGGVLPGELFF. The CDR3 DNA reads TGTGCCAGCAGCCCCACTAGCGGGGGGGTTCTGCCCGGGGAGCTGTTTTTT.

The rearrangement links TRBV7-2 to TRBJ1-1; 7 bases fit TRBD1. After removal of 5 bases from V and 4 bases from J, the junction contained 7 bases not matched to a gene. This CDR3 has 14 residues. Per the germline V gene, CDR1 is SGHTA and CDR2 is FQGNSA. CDR3 nucleotide sequence: TGTGCCAGCAGCCGGGACAGAGGGTCCACTGAAGCTTTCTTT. The encoded protein is CASSRDRGSTEAFF.

The V gene is TRBV25-1, the J gene TRBJ1-2; no firm D call. V was pared by 4 bases and J by 2 bases, with 5 bases between. Germline values: CDR1 MGHDK, CDR2 SYGVNS. This CDR3 contains 12 residues. CDR3 amino acids: CASSGQNYGYTF. The CDR3 DNA follows: TGTGCCAGCAGTGGGCAGAACTATGGCTACACCTTC.

This sequence joins TRBV3-1 (or the pseudogene TRBV3-2) and TRBJ1-1; possibly TRBD1 for D (5 bases). V was trimmed by 2 bases and J by 3 bases, leaving 7 bases between them. The germline gives CDR1 LGHDT, CDR2 YNNKEL (reference sequence). There are 13 residues in the CDR3. CDR3 in amino acids: CASSQSTDTEAFF. Written as DNA, the CDR3 is TGTGCCAGCAGCCAATCGACAGACACTGAAGCTTTCTTT.

This chain joins TRBV7-2 and TRBJ1-3, with no clear D. This CDR3 has 18 residues. The germline V gene has CDR1 SGHTA and CDR2 FQGNSA. Trimming removed 0 bases at V and 0 bases at J, with 15 bases between. As DNA, the CDR3 is TGTGCCAGCAGCTTAGCAGCTTCCAACAGCTCCTCTGGAAACACCATATATTTT. Its protein is CASSLAASNSSSGNTIYF.

This clone showed up just a few times. This rearrangement joins TRBV6-6 to TRBJ2-5, with 10 nucleotides matching TRBD1. Germline values: CDR1 MNHNY, CDR2 SVGAGI (reference sequence). With 5 bases clipped from V and 4 bases from J, the junction kept 4 bases outside the gene matches. The CDR3 has 14 amino acids. CDR3 protein: CASSTRTGGETQYF. In DNA, the CDR3 is TGTGCCAGCAGTACGAGGACAGGGGGAGAGACCCAGTACTTC.

The chain links TRBV6-5 to TRBJ2-7; TRBD2 is a possible D gene (6 bases). Trimming shortened V by 7 bases and J by 3 bases, and 13 bases separated the two germline ends. Germline-derived CDR1 and CDR2 are MNHEY and SVGAGI. The length of the CDR3 is 13 residues. CDR3 sequence: CASTSSAGYEQYF. The DNA for the CDR3 is TGTGCCAGCACTTCCTCAGCGGGCTACGAGCAGTACTTC.

J is TRBJ2-1 and V is TRBV11-3, with 8 bases matching TRBD1. The V gene's germline CDR1 is SGHNT and CDR2 YENEEA. This CDR3 has 14 amino acids. Germline trimming cut 5 bases from V and 6 bases from J; bases unmatched to any gene: 6. As DNA, the CDR3 is TGTGCCAGCAGCCGGGACAGGAAGGTCAATGAGCAGTTCTTC. Amino acid sequence: CASSRDRKVNEQFF.

The CDR3 sequence is CASSQLAGASGSDTQYF. CDR3 bases: TGTGCCAGCAGCCAACTAGCGGGGGCGTCCGGCTCAGATACGCAGTATTTT. This chain connects TRBV3-1 (or the pseudogene TRBV3-2) to TRBJ2-3; 10 bases fit TRBD2. J was trimmed by 4 bases and V by 2 bases; bases with no gene match: 9. Germline V gene sequence: CDR1 LGHDT, CDR2 YNNKEL (reference sequence). This CDR3 is built from 17 residues.